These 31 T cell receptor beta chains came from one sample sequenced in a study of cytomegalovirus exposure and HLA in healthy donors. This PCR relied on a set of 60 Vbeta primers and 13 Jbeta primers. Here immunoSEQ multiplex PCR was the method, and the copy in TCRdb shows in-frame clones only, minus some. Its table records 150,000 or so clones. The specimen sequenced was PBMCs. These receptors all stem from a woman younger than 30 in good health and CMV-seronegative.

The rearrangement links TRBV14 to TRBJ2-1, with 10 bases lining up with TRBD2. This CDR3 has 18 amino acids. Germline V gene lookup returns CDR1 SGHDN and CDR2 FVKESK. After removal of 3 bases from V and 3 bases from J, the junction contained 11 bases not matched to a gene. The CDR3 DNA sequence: TGTGCCAGCAGCCAGGGACTAGCGAAACCCCACCACTACAATGAGCAGTTCTTC. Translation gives CASSQGLAKPHHYNEQFF.

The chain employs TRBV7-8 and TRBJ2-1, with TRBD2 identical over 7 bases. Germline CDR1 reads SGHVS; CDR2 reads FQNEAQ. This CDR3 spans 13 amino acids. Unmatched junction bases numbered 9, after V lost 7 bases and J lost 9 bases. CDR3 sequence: CASIHGGGVEQFF. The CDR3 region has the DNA TGTGCCAGCATCCACGGGGGAGGGGTTGAGCAGTTCTTC.

CDR3 nucleotide sequence: TGTGCCAGCTCACCTCAGATGGGAGCAGATACGCAGTATTTT. As protein: CASSPQMGADTQYF. The chain links TRBV18 to TRBJ2-3; possibly TRBD2 for D (5 bases). This CDR3 comprises 14 residues. Trimming removed 3 bases from V and 4 bases from J, with 11 bases in between. The germline V gene encodes CDR1 KGHSH and CDR2 LQKENI.

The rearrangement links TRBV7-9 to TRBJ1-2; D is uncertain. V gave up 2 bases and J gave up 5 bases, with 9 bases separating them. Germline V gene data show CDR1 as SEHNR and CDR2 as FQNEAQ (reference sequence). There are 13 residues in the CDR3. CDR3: CASSLHELYGYTF. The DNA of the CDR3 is TGTGCCAGCAGCTTACATGAGCTTTATGGCTACACCTTC.

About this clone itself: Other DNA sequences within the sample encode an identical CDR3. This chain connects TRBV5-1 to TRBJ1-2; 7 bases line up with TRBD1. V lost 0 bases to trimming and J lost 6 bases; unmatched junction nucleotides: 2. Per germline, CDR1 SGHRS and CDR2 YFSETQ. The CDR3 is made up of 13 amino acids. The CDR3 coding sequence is TGCGCCAGCAGCTTGGGACAGGGCGATGGCTACACCTTC. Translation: CASSLGQGDGYTF.

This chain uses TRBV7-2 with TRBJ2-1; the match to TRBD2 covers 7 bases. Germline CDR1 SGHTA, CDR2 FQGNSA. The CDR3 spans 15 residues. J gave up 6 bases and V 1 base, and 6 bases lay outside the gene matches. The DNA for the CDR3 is TGTGCCAGCAGCTTAGAGTTTCGGACTAGCAATGAGCAGTTCTTC. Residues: CASSLEFRTSNEQFF. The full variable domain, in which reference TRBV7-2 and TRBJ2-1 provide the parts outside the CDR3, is GAGVSQSPSNKVTEKGKDVELRCDPISGHTALYWYRQSLGQGLEFLIYFQGNSAPDKSGLPSDRFSAERTGGSVSTLTIQRTQQEDSAVYLCASSLEFRTSNEQFFGPGTRLTVL.

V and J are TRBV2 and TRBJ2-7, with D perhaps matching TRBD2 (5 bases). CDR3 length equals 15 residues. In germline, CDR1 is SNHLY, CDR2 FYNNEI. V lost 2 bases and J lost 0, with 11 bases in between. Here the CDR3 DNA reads TGTGCCAGCAGTGAAACGGACTCCAGCTCCTACGAGCAGTACTTC. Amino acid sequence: CASSETDSSSYEQYF.

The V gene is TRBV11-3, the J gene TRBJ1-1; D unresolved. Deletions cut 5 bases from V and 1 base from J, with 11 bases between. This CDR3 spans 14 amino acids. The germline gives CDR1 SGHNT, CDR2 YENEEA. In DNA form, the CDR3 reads TGTGCCAGCAGCCCATACATGAAGAACACTGAAGCTTTCTTT. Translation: CASSPYMKNTEAFF. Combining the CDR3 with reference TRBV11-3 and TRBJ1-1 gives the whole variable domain EAGVVQSPRYKIIEKKQPVAFWCNPISGHNTLYWYLQNLGQGPELLIRYENEEAVDDSQLPKDRFSAERLKGVDSTLKIQPAELGDSAVYLCASSPYMKNTEAFFGQGTRLTVV.

The CDR3 DNA reads TGTGCCAGTAGTCAGGACAGGGGTGGTACAGATACGCAGTATTTT. This sequence encodes CASSQDRGGTDTQYF. The chain recombines TRBV19 with TRBJ2-3, with 9 bases aligning to TRBD1. V lost 5 bases to trimming and J lost 3 bases; unmatched junction nucleotides: 6. Germline lookup yields CDR1 LNHDA and CDR2 SQIVND (reference sequence). This CDR3 comprises 15 residues.

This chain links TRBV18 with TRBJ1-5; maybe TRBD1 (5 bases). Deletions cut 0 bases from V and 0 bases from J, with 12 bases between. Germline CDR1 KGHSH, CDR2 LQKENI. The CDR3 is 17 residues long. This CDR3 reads CASSPPQGPSSNQPQHF. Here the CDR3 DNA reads TGTGCCAGCTCACCACCTCAGGGTCCCTCTAGCAATCAGCCCCAGCATTTT.

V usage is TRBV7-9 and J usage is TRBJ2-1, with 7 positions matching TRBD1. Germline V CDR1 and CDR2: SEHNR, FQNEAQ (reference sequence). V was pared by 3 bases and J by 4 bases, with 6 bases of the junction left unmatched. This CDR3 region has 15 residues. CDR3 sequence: CASSFPGTVYNEQFF. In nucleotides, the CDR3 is TGTGCCAGCAGCTTCCCCGGGACAGTTTACAATGAGCAGTTCTTC.

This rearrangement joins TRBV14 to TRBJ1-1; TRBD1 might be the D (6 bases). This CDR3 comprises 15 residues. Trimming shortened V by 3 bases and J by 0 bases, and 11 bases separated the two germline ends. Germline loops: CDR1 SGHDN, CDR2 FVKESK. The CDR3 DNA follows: TGTGCCAGCAGCCAGAAACAGGGAATGAACACTGAAGCTTTCTTT. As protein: CASSQKQGMNTEAFF.

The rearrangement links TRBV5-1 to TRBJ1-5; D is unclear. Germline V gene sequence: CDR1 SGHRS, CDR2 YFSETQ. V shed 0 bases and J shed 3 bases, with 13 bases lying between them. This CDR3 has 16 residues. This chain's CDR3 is CASSLEPRVNNQPQHF. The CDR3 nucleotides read TGCGCCAGCAGCTTGGAGCCCCGGGTTAACAATCAGCCCCAGCATTTT. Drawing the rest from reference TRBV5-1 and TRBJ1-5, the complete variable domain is KAGVTQTPRYLIKTRGQQVTLSCSPISGHRSVSWYQQTPGQGLQFLFEYFSETQRNKGNFPGRFSGRQFSNSRSEMNVSTLELGDSALYLCASSLEPRVNNQPQHFGDGTRLSIL.

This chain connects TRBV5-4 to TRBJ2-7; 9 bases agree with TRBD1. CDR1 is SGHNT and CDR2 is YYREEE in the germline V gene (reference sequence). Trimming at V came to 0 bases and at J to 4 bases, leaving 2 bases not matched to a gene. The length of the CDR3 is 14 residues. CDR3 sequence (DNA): TGTGCCAGCAGCTTGGAACAGGGGGCTTACGAGCAGTACTTC. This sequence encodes CASSLEQGAYEQYF.

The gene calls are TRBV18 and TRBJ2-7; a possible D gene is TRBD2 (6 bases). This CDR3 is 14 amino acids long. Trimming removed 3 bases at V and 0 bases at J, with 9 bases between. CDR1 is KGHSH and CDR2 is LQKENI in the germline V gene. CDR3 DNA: TGTGCCAGCTCACCCAGGACTAACTCCTACGAGCAGTACGTC. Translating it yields CASSPRTNSYEQYV.

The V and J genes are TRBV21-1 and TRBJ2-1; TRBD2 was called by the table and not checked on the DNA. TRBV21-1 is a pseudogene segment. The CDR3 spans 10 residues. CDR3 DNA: TGTGGCCTAGCAACGAATGAGCAGTTCTTC. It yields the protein CGLATNEQFF.

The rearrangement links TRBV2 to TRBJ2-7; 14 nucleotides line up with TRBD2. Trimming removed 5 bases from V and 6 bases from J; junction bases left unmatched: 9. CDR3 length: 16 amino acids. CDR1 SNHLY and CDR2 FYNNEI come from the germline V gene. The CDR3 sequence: CASSKGTSGRRSEQYF. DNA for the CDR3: TGTGCCAGCAGTAAAGGGACTAGCGGGAGAAGGAGCGAGCAGTACTTC.

The CDR3 DNA reads TGTGCCAGTATAGGGGCAGGATACCAGGGGATCAATCAGCCCCAGCATTTT. Amino acids: CASIGAGYQGINQPQHF. The chain carries TRBV19 and TRBJ1-5, with a possible D match to TRBD1 (6 bases). V was clipped by 7 bases and J by 3 bases, with 22 bases between them. CDR3 length equals 17 residues. The germline CDR1 and CDR2 sequences are LNHDA and SQIVND (reference sequence).

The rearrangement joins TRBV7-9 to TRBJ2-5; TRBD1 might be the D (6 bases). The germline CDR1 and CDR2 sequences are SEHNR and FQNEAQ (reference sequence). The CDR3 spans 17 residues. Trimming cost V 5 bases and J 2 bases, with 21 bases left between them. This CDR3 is CASSPGLTGRPQETQYF. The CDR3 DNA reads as TGTGCCAGCAGCCCCGGACTGACAGGCCGCCCTCAAGAGACCCAGTACTTC.

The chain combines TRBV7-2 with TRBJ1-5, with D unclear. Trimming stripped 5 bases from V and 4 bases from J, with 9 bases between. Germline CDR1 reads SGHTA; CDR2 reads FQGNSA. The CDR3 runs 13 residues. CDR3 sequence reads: CASSLGPNQPQHF. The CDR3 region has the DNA TGTGCCAGCAGCCTTGGGCCGAATCAGCCCCAGCATTTT. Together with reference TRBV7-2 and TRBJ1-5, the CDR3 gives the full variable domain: GAGVSQSPSNKVTEKGKDVELRCDPISGHTALYWYRQSLGQGLEFLIYFQGNSAPDKSGLPSDRFSAERTGGSVSTLTIQRTQQEDSAVYLCASSLGPNQPQHFGDGTRLSIL.

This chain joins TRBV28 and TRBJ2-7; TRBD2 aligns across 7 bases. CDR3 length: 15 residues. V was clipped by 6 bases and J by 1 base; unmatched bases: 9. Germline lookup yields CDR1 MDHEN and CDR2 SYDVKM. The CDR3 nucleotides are TGTGCCAGCAGCCGTGTTGGGGGGGGATCCTACGAGCAGTACTTC. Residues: CASSRVGGGSYEQYF.

CDR3 amino acids: CASSLEQGVEKLFF. The CDR3 DNA sequence: TGTGCCAGCAGCTTGGAACAGGGCGTTGAAAAACTGTTTTTT. V usage is TRBV5-5 and J usage is TRBJ1-4; D is perhaps TRBD1 (6 bases). V dropped 0 bases and J dropped 7 bases, with 10 bases sitting between them. Germline assignment: CDR1 SGHKS and CDR2 YYEKEE (reference sequence). The CDR3 runs 14 residues.

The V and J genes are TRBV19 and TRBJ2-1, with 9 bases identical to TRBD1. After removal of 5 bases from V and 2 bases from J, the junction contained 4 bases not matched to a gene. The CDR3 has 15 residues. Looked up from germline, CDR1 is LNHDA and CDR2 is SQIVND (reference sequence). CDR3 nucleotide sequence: TGTGCCAGTAGTTTCACAGGGGGCACCTACAATGAGCAGTTCTTC. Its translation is CASSFTGGTYNEQFF.

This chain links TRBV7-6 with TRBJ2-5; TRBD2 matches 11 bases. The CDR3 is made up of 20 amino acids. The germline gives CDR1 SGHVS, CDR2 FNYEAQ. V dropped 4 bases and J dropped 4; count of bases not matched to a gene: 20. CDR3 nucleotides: TGTGCCAGCAGCTCGTTTGCCCTAGCGGGAGGAGAGACCCAGATAGAGACCCAGTACTTC. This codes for CASSSFALAGGETQIETQYF.

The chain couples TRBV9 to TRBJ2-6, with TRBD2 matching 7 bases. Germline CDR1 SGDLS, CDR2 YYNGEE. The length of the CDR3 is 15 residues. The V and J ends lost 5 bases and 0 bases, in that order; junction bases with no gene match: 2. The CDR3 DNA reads TGTGCCAGCAGGGGGGGGAACTCTGGGGCCAACGTCCTGACTTTC. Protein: CASRGGNSGANVLTF.

CDR3 in amino acids: CACRVLTNYGYTF. DNA for the CDR3: TGTGCCTGTCGAGTCCTAACTAACTATGGCTACACCTTC. This chain links TRBV30 with TRBJ1-2, with D unclear. Germline CDR1 and CDR2: GTSNPN and SVGIG (reference sequence). This CDR3 has 13 amino acids. Trimming removed 6 bases from V and 0 bases from J, with 11 bases in between.

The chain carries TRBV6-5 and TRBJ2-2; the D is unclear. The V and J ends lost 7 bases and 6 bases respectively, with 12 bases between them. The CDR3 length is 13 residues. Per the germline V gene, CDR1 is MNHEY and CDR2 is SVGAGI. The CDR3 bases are TGTGCCAGCACCCCTTTGAGTGCCGGGGAGCTGTTTTTT. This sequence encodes CASTPLSAGELFF.

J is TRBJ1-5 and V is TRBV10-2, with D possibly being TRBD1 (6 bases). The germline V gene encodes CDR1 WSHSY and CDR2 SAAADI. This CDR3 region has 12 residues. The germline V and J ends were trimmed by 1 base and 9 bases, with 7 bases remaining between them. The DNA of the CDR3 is TGCGCCAGCAGTGAGTGGGGGCGGCCCCAGCATTTT. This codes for CASSEWGRPQHF.

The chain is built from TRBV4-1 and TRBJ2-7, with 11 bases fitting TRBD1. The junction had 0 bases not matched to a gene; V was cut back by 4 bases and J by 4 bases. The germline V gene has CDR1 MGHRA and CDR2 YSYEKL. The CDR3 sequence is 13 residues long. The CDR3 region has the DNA TGCGCCAGCAGCCGGGACAGGGGGTACGAGCAGTACTTC. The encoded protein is CASSRDRGYEQYF.

CDR3 sequence: CASSESRTSGRHIQYF. The CDR3 DNA reads as TGCGCCAGCAGTGAGTCAAGGACTAGCGGGAGGCACATTCAGTACTTC. The chain recombines TRBV10-2 with TRBJ2-4, with TRBD2 identical over 14 bases. This CDR3 is 16 amino acids long. Trimming removed 0 bases from V and 8 bases from J; junction bases left unmatched: 3. The germline gives CDR1 WSHSY, CDR2 SAAADI.

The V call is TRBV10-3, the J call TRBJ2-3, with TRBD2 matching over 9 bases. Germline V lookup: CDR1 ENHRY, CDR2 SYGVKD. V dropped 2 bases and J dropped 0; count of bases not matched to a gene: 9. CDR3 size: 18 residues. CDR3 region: CAISEQQTSGASTDTQYF. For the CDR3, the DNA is TGTGCCATCAGTGAGCAACAGACTAGCGGAGCTAGCACAGATACGCAGTATTTT.